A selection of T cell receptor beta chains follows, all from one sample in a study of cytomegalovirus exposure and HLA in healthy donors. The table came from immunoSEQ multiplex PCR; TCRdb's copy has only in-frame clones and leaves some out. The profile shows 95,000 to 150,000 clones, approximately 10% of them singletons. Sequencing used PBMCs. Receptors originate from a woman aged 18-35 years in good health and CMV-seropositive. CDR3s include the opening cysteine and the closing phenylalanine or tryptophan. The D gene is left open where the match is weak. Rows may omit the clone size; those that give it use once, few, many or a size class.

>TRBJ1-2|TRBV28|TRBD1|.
CVVYPDRAYGYTF
TGTGTCGTCTATCCGGACAGGGCTTATGGCTACACCTTC
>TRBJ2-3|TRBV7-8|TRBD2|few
CASSSIVPSGNTDTQYF
TGTGCCAGCAGCTCGATTGTTCCTAGCGGGAACACAGATACGCAGTATTTT
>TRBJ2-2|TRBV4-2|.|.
CASSRDHSTGELFF
TGTGCCAGCAGCCGAGACCACAGTACCGGGGAGCTGTTTTTT
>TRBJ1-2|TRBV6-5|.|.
CASNLDRSAYGYTF
TGTGCCAGCAACCTGGACAGATCCGCATATGGCTACACCTTC
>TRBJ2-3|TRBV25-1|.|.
CASSVQGPDTQYF
TGCGCCAGCAGTGTACAGGGACCAGATACGCAGTATTTT
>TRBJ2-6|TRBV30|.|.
CAWSVQNSGANVLTF
TGTGCCTGGAGTGTACAGAACTCTGGGGCCAACGTCCTGACTTTC
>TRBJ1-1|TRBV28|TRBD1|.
CASRLTGSDTEAFF
TGTGCCAGCAGATTGACAGGGTCGGACACTGAAGCTTTCTTT
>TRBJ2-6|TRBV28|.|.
CASTTPSAGANVLTF
TGTGCCAGCACCACCCCTTCGGCTGGGGCCAACGTCCTGACTTTC
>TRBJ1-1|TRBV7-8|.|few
CASGRTLNTEAFF
TGTGCCAGCGGAAGGACACTGAACACTGAAGCTTTCTTT
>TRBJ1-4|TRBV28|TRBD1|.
CASSPGTGANEKLFF
TGTGCCAGCAGTCCCGGGACAGGTGCTAATGAAAAACTGTTTTTT
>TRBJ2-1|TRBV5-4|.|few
CASSWVAVTYNEQFF
TGTGCCAGCAGCTGGGTAGCGGTTACCTACAATGAGCAGTTCTTC
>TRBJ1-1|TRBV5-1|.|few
CASSGAPGDTEAFF
TGCGCCAGCAGCGGAGCCCCAGGGGACACTGAAGCTTTCTTT
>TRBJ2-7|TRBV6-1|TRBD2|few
CASSGSTSGSLRRGEQYF
TGTGCCAGCAGTGGCTCGACTAGCGGGTCCCTCCGTCGGGGAGAGCAGTACTTC
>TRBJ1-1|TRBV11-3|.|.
CASVMRANTEAFF
TGTGCCAGCGTCATGAGGGCGAACACTGAAGCTTTCTTT